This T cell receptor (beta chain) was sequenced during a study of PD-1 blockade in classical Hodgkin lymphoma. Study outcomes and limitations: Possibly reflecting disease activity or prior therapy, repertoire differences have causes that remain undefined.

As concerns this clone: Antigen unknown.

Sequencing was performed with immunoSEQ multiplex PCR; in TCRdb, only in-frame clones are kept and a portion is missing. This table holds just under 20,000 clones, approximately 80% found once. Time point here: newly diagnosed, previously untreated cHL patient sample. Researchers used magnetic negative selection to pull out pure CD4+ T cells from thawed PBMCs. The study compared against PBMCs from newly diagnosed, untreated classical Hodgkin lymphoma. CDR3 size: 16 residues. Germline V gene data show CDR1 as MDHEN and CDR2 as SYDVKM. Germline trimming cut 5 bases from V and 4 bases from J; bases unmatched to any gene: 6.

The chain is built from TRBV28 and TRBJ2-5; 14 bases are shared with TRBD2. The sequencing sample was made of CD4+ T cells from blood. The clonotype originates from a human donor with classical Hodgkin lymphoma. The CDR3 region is CASSPGLAGVRETQYF. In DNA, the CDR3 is TGTGCCAGCAGTCCGGGACTAGCGGGAGTTCGAGAGACCCAGTACTTC.